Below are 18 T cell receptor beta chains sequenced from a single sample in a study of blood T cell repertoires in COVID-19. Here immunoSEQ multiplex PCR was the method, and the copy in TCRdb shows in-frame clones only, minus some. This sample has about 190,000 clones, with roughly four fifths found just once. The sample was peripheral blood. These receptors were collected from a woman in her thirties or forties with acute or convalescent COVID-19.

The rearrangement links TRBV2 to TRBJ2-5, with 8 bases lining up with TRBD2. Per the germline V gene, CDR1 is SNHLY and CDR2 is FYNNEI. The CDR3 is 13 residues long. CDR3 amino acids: CATRAGVGETQYF. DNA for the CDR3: TGTGCGACTAGAGCGGGGGTGGGGGAGACCCAGTACTTC.

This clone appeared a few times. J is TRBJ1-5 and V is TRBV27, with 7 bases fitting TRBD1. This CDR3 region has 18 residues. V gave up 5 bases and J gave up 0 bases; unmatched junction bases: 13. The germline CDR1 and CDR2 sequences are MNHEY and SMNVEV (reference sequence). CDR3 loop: CASSPWTGRKNSNQPQHF. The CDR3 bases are TGTGCCAGCAGTCCCTGGACAGGACGAAAGAATAGCAATCAGCCCCAGCATTTT.

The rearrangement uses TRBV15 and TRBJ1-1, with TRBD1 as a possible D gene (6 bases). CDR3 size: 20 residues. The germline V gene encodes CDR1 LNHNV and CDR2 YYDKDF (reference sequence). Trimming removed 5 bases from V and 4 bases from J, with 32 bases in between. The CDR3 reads CATSPKKKRDTSFRPTEAFF. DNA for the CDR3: TGTGCCACCAGCCCAAAAAAAAAGCGGGACACTTCTTTTCGGCCCACTGAAGCTTTCTTT.

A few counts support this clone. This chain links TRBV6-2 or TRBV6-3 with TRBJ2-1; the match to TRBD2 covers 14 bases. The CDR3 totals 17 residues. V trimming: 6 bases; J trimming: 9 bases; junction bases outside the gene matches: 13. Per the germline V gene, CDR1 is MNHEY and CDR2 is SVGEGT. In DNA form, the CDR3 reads TGTGCCAGCAGCCCCTGGTCGGGACTAGCGGGAGACGGTGAGCAGTTCTTC. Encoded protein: CASSPWSGLAGDGEQFF.

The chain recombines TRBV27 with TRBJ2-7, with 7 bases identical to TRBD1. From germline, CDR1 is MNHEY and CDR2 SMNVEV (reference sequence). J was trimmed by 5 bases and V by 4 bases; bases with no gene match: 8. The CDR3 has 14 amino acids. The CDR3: CASSSNRGQHEQYF. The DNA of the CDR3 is TGTGCCAGCAGTTCAAACAGGGGACAGCACGAGCAGTACTTC.

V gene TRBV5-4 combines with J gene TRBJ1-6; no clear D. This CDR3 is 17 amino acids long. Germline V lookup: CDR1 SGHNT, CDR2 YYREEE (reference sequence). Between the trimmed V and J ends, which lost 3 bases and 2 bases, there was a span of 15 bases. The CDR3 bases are TGTGCCAGCAGCTCGGAACCTGACACGACCTATAATTCACCCCTCCACTTT. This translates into CASSSEPDTTYNSPLHF. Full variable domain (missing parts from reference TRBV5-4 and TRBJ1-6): ETGVTQSPTHLIKTRGQQVTLRCSSQSGHNTVSWYQQALGQGPQFIFQYYREEENGRGNFPPRFSGLQFPNYSSELNVNALELDDSALYLCASSSEPDTTYNSPLHFGNGTRLTVT.

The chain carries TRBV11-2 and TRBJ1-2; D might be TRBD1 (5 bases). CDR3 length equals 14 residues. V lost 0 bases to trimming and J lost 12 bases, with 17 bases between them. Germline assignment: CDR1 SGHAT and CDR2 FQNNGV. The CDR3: CASSLDLIGRVNTF. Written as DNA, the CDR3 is TGTGCCAGCAGCTTAGATCTAATCGGCAGGGTCAACACCTTC.

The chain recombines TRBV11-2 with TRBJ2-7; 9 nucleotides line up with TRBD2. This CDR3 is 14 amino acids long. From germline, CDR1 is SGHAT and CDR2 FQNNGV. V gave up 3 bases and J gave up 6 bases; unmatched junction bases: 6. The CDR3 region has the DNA TGTGCCAGCAGCTTGTCAGCGGGAGGATCCGAGCAGTACTTC. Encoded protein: CASSLSAGGSEQYF.

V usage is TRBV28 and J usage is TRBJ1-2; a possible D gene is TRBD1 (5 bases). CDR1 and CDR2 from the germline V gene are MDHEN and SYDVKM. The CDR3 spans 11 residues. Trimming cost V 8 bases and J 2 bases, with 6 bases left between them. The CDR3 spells CASDSNYGYTF. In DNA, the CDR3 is TGTGCCAGCGACAGCAACTATGGCTACACCTTC.

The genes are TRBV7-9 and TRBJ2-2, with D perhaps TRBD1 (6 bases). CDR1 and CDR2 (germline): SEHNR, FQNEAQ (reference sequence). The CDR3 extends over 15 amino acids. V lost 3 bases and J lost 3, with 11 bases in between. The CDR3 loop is CASSLGRTDTGELFF. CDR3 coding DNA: TGTGCCAGCAGCTTGGGCAGGACAGACACCGGGGAGCTGTTTTTT. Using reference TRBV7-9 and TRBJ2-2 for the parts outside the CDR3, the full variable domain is DTGVSQNPRHKITKRGQNVTFRCDPISEHNRLYWYRQTLGQGPEFLTYFQNEAQLEKSRLLSDRFSAERPKGSFSTLEIQRTEQGDSAMYLCASSLGRTDTGELFFGEGSRLTVL.

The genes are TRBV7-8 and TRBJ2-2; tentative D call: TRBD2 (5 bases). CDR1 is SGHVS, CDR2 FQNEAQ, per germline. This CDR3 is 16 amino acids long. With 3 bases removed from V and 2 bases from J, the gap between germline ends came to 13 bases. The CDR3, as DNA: TGTGCCAGCAGCTTCCCTTTACTAGTTAACACCGGGGAGCTGTTTTTT. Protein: CASSFPLLVNTGELFF.

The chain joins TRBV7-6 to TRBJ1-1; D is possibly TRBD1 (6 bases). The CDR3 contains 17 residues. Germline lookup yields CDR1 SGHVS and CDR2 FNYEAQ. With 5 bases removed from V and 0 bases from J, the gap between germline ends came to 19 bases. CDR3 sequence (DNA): TGTGCCAGCAGCCCCCGGACAGTTTTCGAGATGAACACTGAAGCTTTCTTT. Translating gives CASSPRTVFEMNTEAFF.

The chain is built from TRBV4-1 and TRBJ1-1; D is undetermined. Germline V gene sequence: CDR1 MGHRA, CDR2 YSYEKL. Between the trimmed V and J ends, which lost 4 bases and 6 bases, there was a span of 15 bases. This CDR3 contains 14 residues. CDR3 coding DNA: TGCGCCAGCAGCCGAAGCCCCTTAGAAGCTGAAGCTTTCTTT. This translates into CASSRSPLEAEAFF.

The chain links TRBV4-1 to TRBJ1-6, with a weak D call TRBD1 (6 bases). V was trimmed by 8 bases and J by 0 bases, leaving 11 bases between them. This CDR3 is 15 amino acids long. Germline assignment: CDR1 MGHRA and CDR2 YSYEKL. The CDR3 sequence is CASGTGTSYNSPLHF. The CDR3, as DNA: TGCGCCAGCGGAACAGGGACCTCCTATAATTCACCCCTCCACTTT.

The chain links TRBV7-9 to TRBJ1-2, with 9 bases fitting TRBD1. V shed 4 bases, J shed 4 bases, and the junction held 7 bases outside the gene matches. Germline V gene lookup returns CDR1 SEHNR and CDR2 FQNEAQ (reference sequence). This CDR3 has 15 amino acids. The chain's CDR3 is CASSSEDRGAYGYTF. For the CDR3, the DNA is TGTGCCAGCAGCTCCGAGGACAGGGGAGCCTATGGCTACACCTTC.

The chain's CDR3 is CASSPPGLKTQYF. Here the CDR3 DNA reads TGTGCCAGCAGCCCACCCGGTCTGAAGACCCAGTACTTC. The gene calls are TRBV28 and TRBJ2-5, with D unresolved. V was pared by 6 bases and J by 6 bases, with 14 bases between. The CDR3 loop spans 13 amino acids. In germline, CDR1 is MDHEN, CDR2 SYDVKM.

In DNA form, the CDR3 reads TGTGCCAGCAGCCAACTAGGGGCCCGATCCTACAATGAGCAGTTCTTC. This codes for CASSQLGARSYNEQFF. This chain joins TRBV14 and TRBJ2-1; possible D gene TRBD1, 5 bases. The CDR3 length is 16 residues. Deletions cut 2 bases from V and 1 base from J, with 12 bases between. CDR1 and CDR2 from the germline V gene are SGHDN and FVKESK.

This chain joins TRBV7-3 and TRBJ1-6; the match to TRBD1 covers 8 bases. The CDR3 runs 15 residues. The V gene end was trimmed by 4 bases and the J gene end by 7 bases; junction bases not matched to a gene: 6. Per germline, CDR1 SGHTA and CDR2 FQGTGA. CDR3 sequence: CASSSSGTGNSPLHF. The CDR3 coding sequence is TGTGCCAGCAGCTCCTCTGGGACAGGAAATTCACCCCTCCACTTT.